This T cell receptor (beta chain) was documented in a study of T cell changes during pregnancy in multiple sclerosis. Profiling relied on immunoSEQ multiplex PCR, and the TCRdb table lists in-frame clones only, not all of them. This table has tens of thousands of clones, 90% appearing once. CDR1 is SEHNR, CDR2 FQNEAQ, per germline (reference sequence). The trim removed 5 bases at V and 4 bases at J, leaving 9 bases unmatched. This CDR3 has 15 residues. Sequenced here: CD8+ T cells from peripheral blood mononuclear cells, sampled before pregnancy. The TCR comes from a female donor with multiple sclerosis, enrolled in a pregnancy study. V gene TRBV7-9 combines with J gene TRBJ2-3, with TRBD2 matching 7 bases. The CDR3 here is CASSRMGGGADTQYF. In DNA, the CDR3 is TGTGCCAGCAGCCGAATGGGGGGAGGGGCAGATACGCAGTATTTT.